These T cell receptor beta chains were read from a single sample in a study of shared clonotypes between healthy human individuals. Measured with immunoSEQ multiplex PCR; TCRdb has only the in-frame clones, and not every one. This sample has about 1.9 million clones, with roughly 95% found just once. The sequenced sample was naive CD8+ T cells from PBMCs. Receptors originate from a man aged 18 to 35 in good health. Some clones in this sample may be carry-over from other donors' samples. The CDR3 runs from the conserved cysteine through the conserved F or W. The D gene is left open where the match is weak. The listing skips clone size in some rows; elsewhere it reads once, few, many or a size class.

j_call	v_call	clone_size	d_call	cdr3_nt	cdr3_aa
TRBJ1-4	TRBV7-8	.	TRBD1	TGTGCCAGCAGCGGCTCCTCAACAGGGGGCGAGGAAAAACTGTTTTTT	CASSGSSTGGEEKLFF
TRBJ1-5	TRBV7-9	.	.	TGTGCCAGCAGCTTAGGGTTTCGCAATCAGCCCCAGCATTTT	CASSLGFRNQPQHF
TRBJ2-3	TRBV5-1	.	.	TGCGCCAGCAGCTTGGCCGGGAGACAGATCATAACAGATACGCAGTATTTT	CASSLAGRQIITDTQYF
TRBJ1-5	TRBV7-9	.	.	TGTGCCAGCAGCTCCCCCGGGGGGAACAATCAGCCCCAGCATTTT	CASSSPGGNNQPQHF
TRBJ1-2	TRBV27	.	.	TGTGCCAGCAGTGGGGACGGATATGGCTACACCTTC	CASSGDGYGYTF
TRBJ2-7	TRBV5-6	.	TRBD1	TGTGCCAGCAGCTTGACTGACAGGGTGAACGAGCAGTACTTC	CASSLTDRVNEQYF
TRBJ2-1	TRBV7-9	.	.	TGTGCCAGCAGCTTAGTGTGGAATGAGCAGTTCTTC	CASSLVWNEQFF
TRBJ2-7	TRBV4-2	.	.	TGTGCCAGCAGCCAAGATAGTACACGGCGCGGCAACGAGCAGTACTTC	CASSQDSTRRGNEQYF
TRBJ1-1	TRBV19	.	.	TGTGCCAGTACCGCACAGGGACTTATGAACACTGAAGCTTTCTTT	CASTAQGLMNTEAFF
TRBJ2-1	TRBV18	.	TRBD2	TGTGCCAGCTCACCTCGGACTAGCGGGGGGGCAAGGTCCTACAATGAGCAGTTCTTC	CASSPRTSGGARSYNEQFF
TRBJ2-7	TRBV13	once	TRBD1	TGTGCCAGCAGCTTACCGGACAGGGGCTACGAGCAGTACTTC	CASSLPDRGYEQYF
TRBJ2-7	TRBV15	.	TRBD1	TGTGCCACCAGCACGTCTCGGGACAGGGGCTACGAGCAGTACTTC	CATSTSRDRGYEQYF
TRBJ2-2	TRBV27	.	.	TGTGCCAGCAGTTGGTTAGCGCAAATGGGCACCGGGGAGCTGTTTTTT	CASSWLAQMGTGELFF
TRBJ1-1	TRBV7-8	.	.	TGTGCCAGCAGCGCTCGACAGATGTTGAACACTGAAGCTTTCTTT	CASSARQMLNTEAFF
TRBJ2-3	TRBV11-3	.	TRBD2	TGTGCCAGCAGCGCTCGTGGACTAGCGGATTCAGATACGCAGTATTTT	CASSARGLADSDTQYF
TRBJ2-7	TRBV19	.	TRBD1	TGTGCCAGTAGTTTGGGACAGGCCTCCTACGAGCAGTACTTC	CASSLGQASYEQYF
TRBJ1-2	TRBV7-2	.	.	TGTGCCAGCAGCGGCGGGGGTTTTTTACGGAACTATGGCTACACCTTC	CASSGGGFLRNYGYTF
TRBJ2-3	TRBV27	.	TRBD1	TGTGCCAGCAGTCCCCTAGGGACAGGGGGCACAGATACGCAGTATTTT	CASSPLGTGGTDTQYF
TRBJ2-1	TRBV11-2	.	.	TGTGCCAGCAGCTTAGTCCCGGACTGGAGGGACTACAATGAGCAGTTCTTC	CASSLVPDWRDYNEQFF
TRBJ1-1	TRBV6-1	few	.	TGTGCCAGCAGTGAGGGAGGGGAGAACACTGAAGCTTTCTTT	CASSEGGENTEAFF
TRBJ2-7	TRBV5-6	.	.	TGTGCCAGCAGCTGGGAGACAGGCCCCCCCTACGAGCAGTACTTC	CASSWETGPPYEQYF
TRBJ1-5	TRBV4-1	.	.	TGCGCCAGCAGCCAAGGTGGGGAGTTAAACCAGCCCCAGCATTTT	CASSQGGELNQPQHF
TRBJ2-7	TRBV11-2	.	.	TGTGCCAGCAGCCTGCTGGAGGGACAGTCCTACGAGCAGTACTTC	CASSLLEGQSYEQYF
TRBJ1-4	TRBV27	.	.	TGTGCCAGCAGTTTAGGGGCAGGGCCTAGAATTGAAAAACTGTTTTTT	CASSLGAGPRIEKLFF
TRBJ2-2	TRBV9	.	TRBD1	TGTGCCAGCAGCGCCGGGACAGGGAGTACCGGGGAGCTGTTTTTT	CASSAGTGSTGELFF
TRBJ2-7	TRBV6-1	.	.	TGTGCCAGCAGTGAAGGGTGGGTCGTGTACGAGCAGTACTTC	CASSEGWVVYEQYF
TRBJ1-2	TRBV29-1	.	.	TGCAGCGTCGGGACGGGGGTCTATGGCTACACCTTC	CSVGTGVYGYTF
TRBJ2-2	TRBV7-6	.	.	TGTGCCAGCAGCTTATTGCGGAACACCGGGGAGCTGTTTTTT	CASSLLRNTGELFF
TRBJ1-4	TRBV7-2	.	.	TGTGCCAGCAGCTTAGTGGACAGAGTGACCGAAAAACTGTTTTTT	CASSLVDRVTEKLFF
TRBJ2-1	TRBV7-9	.	.	TGTGCCAGCAGCTTAGCAGGGAGGCAACTCTACAATGAGCAGTTCTTC	CASSLAGRQLYNEQFF
TRBJ2-2	TRBV28	.	TRBD1	TGTGCCAGCAGTTTATATCAGGGGGCGAACACCGGGGAGCTGTTTTTT	CASSLYQGANTGELFF
TRBJ2-7	TRBV9	.	.	TGTGCCAGCAGCACCCGGACGGCTGGGGAGCAGTACTTC	CASSTRTAGEQYF
TRBJ1-1	TRBV4-3	.	.	TGCGCCAGCAGCCAAGATCGGACTTGGGGCACTGAAGCTTTCTTT	CASSQDRTWGTEAFF
TRBJ2-7	TRBV28	.	.	TGTGCCAGCACCCCTCTTGGTACCTACGAGCAGTACTTC	CASTPLGTYEQYF
TRBJ2-1	TRBV7-9	.	TRBD2	TGTGCCAGCAGCCGGACTAGCGGGAGCTTTTCCGACTCCTACAATGAGCAGTTCTTC	CASSRTSGSFSDSYNEQFF
TRBJ1-1	TRBV5-1	.	TRBD1	TGCGCCAGCAGCCGGCGGGACAGGGTAAACACTGAAGCTTTCTTT	CASSRRDRVNTEAFF
TRBJ2-1	TRBV27	.	.	TGTGCCAGCAGTTTACGTTTCCGGACAGACGGATTCAATGAGCAGTTCTTC	CASSLRFRTDGFNEQFF
TRBJ2-2	TRBV28	.	TRBD2	TGTGCCGGGGGACTAGCGGGAGCCACCGGGGAGCTGTTTTTT	CAGGLAGATGELFF
TRBJ1-1	TRBV11-2	.	TRBD1	TGTGCCAGCAGCCAAAGCCTACAGGGGAATGAAGCTTTCTTT	CASSQSLQGNEAFF
TRBJ2-2	TRBV11-2	.	.	TGTGCCAGCCGAATGGCCCTCACCGGGGAGCTGTTTTTT	CASRMALTGELFF
TRBJ1-1	TRBV4-2	.	TRBD1	TGTGCCAGCAGCTCCCGACAGGGACTGAACACTGAAGCTTTCTTT	CASSSRQGLNTEAFF
TRBJ2-3	TRBV7-3	.	TRBD2	TGTGCCAGCAGCTTAACGGGACTAGCGGGAGGGCCGGGGACAGATACGCAGTATTTT	CASSLTGLAGGPGTDTQYF
TRBJ2-1	TRBV9	.	.	TGTGCCAGCAGCGGGGCCCAGAGAAACTACAATGAGCAGTTCTTC	CASSGAQRNYNEQFF
TRBJ2-7	TRBV5-5	once	.	TGTGCCAGCAGCTTGGTGTACAGGGCCTACGAGCAGTACTTC	CASSLVYRAYEQYF
TRBJ2-7	TRBV10-3	.	.	TGTGCCATCAGTGAGTCCCGGAGGGGATACGAGCAGTACTTC	CAISESRRGYEQYF
TRBJ2-1	TRBV4-3	.	.	TGCGCCAGCAGCCAAGATGGGGTCGGGTACAATGAGCAGTTCTTC	CASSQDGVGYNEQFF
TRBJ2-7	TRBV7-9	.	.	TGTGCCAGCAGCCCACCCCCCCGGGGAGGTTTCGGCCCGGCGTACTTC	CASSPPPRGGFGPAYF
TRBJ2-2	TRBV27	.	TRBD2	TGTGCCAGCAGTCCTCAAGCGGGAGGGCGGGGGGAGCTGTTTTTT	CASSPQAGGRGELFF
TRBJ1-4	TRBV5-1	.	.	TGCGCCAGCAGCTTCGGCGAGGGTTTACCTAATGAAAAACTGTTTTTT	CASSFGEGLPNEKLFF